These 12 T cell receptor beta chains originate from one sample sequenced in a study of blood T cell repertoires in COVID-19. The protocol was immunoSEQ multiplex PCR, while the TCRdb copy is restricted to in-frame clones and leaves out a portion. The data hold roughly 65,000 clones, with approximately 75% observed a single time. Sequenced material: peripheral blood. The source of these receptors is a human donor in a cohort sampled during active COVID-19.

The chain joins TRBV27 to TRBJ2-5; 7 nucleotides match TRBD2. Germline loops: CDR1 MNHEY, CDR2 SMNVEV (reference sequence). The V gene end was trimmed by 5 bases and the J gene end by 1 base; junction bases not matched to a gene: 13. This CDR3 spans 17 amino acids. CDR3 protein: CASSLYPGLAAQETQYF. The CDR3 DNA follows: TGTGCCAGCAGTCTGTACCCGGGGCTAGCGGCCCAAGAGACCCAGTACTTC.

In this sample, this clone is medium-sized. This chain connects TRBV28 to TRBJ1-2; a weak D match, TRBD1 (5 bases). CDR3 length: 15 amino acids. The V and J ends lost 3 bases and 4 bases respectively, with 15 bases between them. From germline, CDR1 is MDHEN and CDR2 SYDVKM. CDR3 DNA sequence: TGTGCCAGCAGTTTCCTGCAGGGTGATACCTATGGCTACACCTTC. Translation: CASSFLQGDTYGYTF.

This clone has a handful of counts. The V call is TRBV5-4, the J call TRBJ2-1; 8 bases map to TRBD2. V was pared by 6 bases and J by 10 bases, with 15 bases of the junction left unmatched. CDR3 length equals 15 residues. Germline CDR1 SGHNT, CDR2 YYREEE (reference sequence). CDR3 amino acids: CASTRQRERQGEQFF. Written as DNA, the CDR3 is TGTGCCAGCACCAGGCAGCGGGAGAGGCAGGGGGAGCAGTTCTTC.

The chain couples TRBV7-2 to TRBJ2-5; 10 bases fit TRBD1. Trimming at V came to 1 base and at J to 2 bases, leaving 13 bases not matched to a gene. This CDR3 region has 19 residues. Germline values: CDR1 SGHTA, CDR2 FQGNSA. The CDR3 nucleotides read TGTGCCAGCAGCTTAGATTCTCCCGGGACAGGGGAAGGGCAAGAGACCCAGTACTTC. Its translation is CASSLDSPGTGEGQETQYF. Using reference TRBV7-2 and TRBJ2-5 for the parts outside the CDR3, the full variable domain is GAGVSQSPSNKVTEKGKDVELRCDPISGHTALYWYRQSLGQGLEFLIYFQGNSAPDKSGLPSDRFSAERTGGSVSTLTIQRTQQEDSAVYLCASSLDSPGTGEGQETQYFGPGTRLLVL.

The chain recombines TRBV5-1 with TRBJ2-2, with 10 nucleotides matching TRBD2. The CDR3 spans 18 residues. Looked up from germline, CDR1 is SGHRS and CDR2 is YFSETQ. The V gene end was trimmed by 4 bases and the J gene end by 1 base; junction bases not matched to a gene: 10. This CDR3 is CASSLSSGGPLNTGELFF. The CDR3, as DNA: TGCGCCAGCAGCCTCTCTAGCGGGGGTCCTCTGAACACCGGGGAGCTGTTTTTT.

This chain joins TRBV28 and TRBJ1-1; maybe TRBD1 (5 bases). Trimming shortened V by 6 bases and J by 1 base, and 15 bases separated the two germline ends. Germline loops: CDR1 MDHEN, CDR2 SYDVKM. This CDR3 is 15 amino acids long. This chain's CDR3 is CASRGLGQGNTEAFF. The CDR3 nucleotides read TGTGCCAGCAGGGGCTTGGGGCAGGGGAACACTGAAGCTTTCTTT.

The CDR3 is CASSGQGGGQPQHF. CDR3 nucleotides: TGTGCCAGCAGTGGACAGGGGGGAGGTCAGCCCCAGCATTTT. The chain couples TRBV2 to TRBJ1-5; 9 bases are shared with TRBD1. V shed 4 bases, J shed 6 bases, and the junction held 4 bases outside the gene matches. The CDR3 totals 14 residues. CDR1 is SNHLY and CDR2 is FYNNEI in the germline V gene.

In DNA form, the CDR3 reads TGCGCCAGCAACCTACCTCCCTGGGGGCTCTCCTACAATGAGCAGTTCTTC. Its protein product is CASNLPPWGLSYNEQFF. The rearrangement links TRBV23-1 to TRBJ2-1; possibly TRBD1 for D (6 bases). TRBV23-1 is an ORF, with its function uncertain. This CDR3 spans 17 amino acids. Trimming pared 7 bases from V and 0 bases from J, leaving 19 bases between.

This chain links TRBV21-1 with TRBJ2-2; TRBD1 is taken as the D call from the table, unchecked against the DNA. TRBV21-1 is designated a pseudogene. The CDR3 sequence is 15 residues long. CDR3 sequence: CASSNPDTNTGELFF. The DNA of the CDR3 is TGTGCCAGCAGCAACCCAGACACGAACACCGGGGAGCTGTTTTTT.

A single count supports this clone. DNA of the CDR3: TGTGCCAGCAGCTTACCGGGAGCGGGAGGTGTCAACGAGCAGTACTTC. Its protein is CASSLPGAGGVNEQYF. This sequence joins TRBV5-4 and TRBJ2-7, with TRBD2 matching 9 bases. The CDR3 consists of 16 residues. CDR1 is SGHNT, CDR2 YYREEE, per germline (reference sequence). V was pared by 2 bases and J by 5 bases, with 11 bases of the junction left unmatched.

Sample share makes this clone medium-sized (0.01 to 0.1%). V usage is TRBV10-2 and J usage is TRBJ2-2; D might be TRBD2 (5 bases). The ends were cut back, 2 bases at V and 3 bases at J, with 7 bases in the middle. This CDR3 is 14 amino acids long. The germline gives CDR1 WSHSY, CDR2 SAAADI. The CDR3 nucleotides read TGCGCCAGCAGTGAGCGACTATACACCGGGGAGCTGTTTTTT. This translates into CASSERLYTGELFF.

Only a few counts were recorded for this clone. The V and J genes are TRBV7-9 and TRBJ1-3; weak D call: TRBD1 (6 bases). CDR3 length: 15 residues. V was clipped by 0 bases and J by 4 bases, with 10 bases between them. CDR1 is SEHNR, CDR2 FQNEAQ, per germline (reference sequence). CDR3 coding DNA: TGTGCCAGCAGCTTAGCTGGGGGCCAAGGAAACACCATATATTTT. Translated, it gives CASSLAGGQGNTIYF.